This TCR beta chain was identified during a study of CD8+ T cells in alopecia areata. Overall study findings and caveats: In lesional scalp, particularly from alopecia totalis/universalis, clonality was higher than in normal scalp.

RNA extraction was followed by reverse transcription into cDNA, which acted as the sequencing template. Profiling relied on immunoSEQ multiplex PCR, and the TCRdb table lists in-frame clones only, not all of them. The sample lists more than 95,000 clones, more than 30% occurring once. Sampling of alopecia areata patients yielded lesional scalp punch biopsies as well as peripheral blood. Starting from PBMCs, sorting isolated CD4+ and CD8+ T cells. On this clone itself: Its antigen remains unknown.

The CDR3 runs to 13 residues. Per germline, CDR1 SGDLS and CDR2 YYNGEE. Between the trimmed V and J ends, which lost 0 bases and 5 bases, there was a span of 8 bases. The chain couples TRBV9 to TRBJ2-5; D is ambiguous. The sequenced sample was CD4+ T cells sorted from blood. This sequence originates from a human donor with alopecia areata. As DNA, the CDR3 is TGTGCCAGCAGCGTAGACCCAAGCGAGACCCAGTACTTC. Its protein product is CASSVDPSETQYF.